The 15 T cell receptor beta chains listed next were all sequenced from one sample in a study of blood T cell repertoires in COVID-19. Only in-frame clones appear in the TCRdb table, and some are missing; sequencing was by immunoSEQ multiplex PCR. The repertoire holds 130,000 to 150,000 clones, with around 76% as singletons. The sequenced sample was peripheral blood. Receptors originate from an elderly man with acute or convalescent COVID-19.

The count of this clone is one. This chain connects TRBV9 to TRBJ1-2; perhaps TRBD1 as D (5 bases). The CDR3 has 14 amino acids. V lost 0 bases and J 1 base, leaving 7 bases between the germline ends. The germline gives CDR1 SGDLS, CDR2 YYNGEE. CDR3 protein: CASSVGGRNYGYTF. The CDR3 nucleotides read TGTGCCAGCAGCGTAGGGGGCCGTAACTATGGCTACACCTTC.

The V gene is TRBV18, the J gene TRBJ1-3, with 9 positions matching TRBD1. The junction had 4 bases not matched to a gene; V was cut back by 3 bases and J by 1 base. The CDR3 runs 16 residues. Germline values: CDR1 KGHSH, CDR2 LQKENI. The CDR3 is CASSPGTGKSGNTIYF. CDR3 DNA sequence: TGTGCCAGCTCACCGGGGACAGGGAAATCTGGAAACACCATATATTTT.

The chain employs TRBV29-1 and TRBJ2-2, with 11 bases that match TRBD2. Trimming removed 7 bases from V and 0 bases from J; junction bases left unmatched: 22. The CDR3 totals 21 residues. Per the germline V gene, CDR1 is SQVTM and CDR2 is ANQGSEA. The CDR3 region is CSADIRGRTSGGAANTGELFF. CDR3 DNA: TGCAGCGCCGACATAAGGGGGCGAACTAGCGGGGGAGCCGCGAACACCGGGGAGCTGTTTTTT.

J is TRBJ1-5 and V is TRBV7-2; possibly TRBD1 for D (5 bases). V lost 5 bases to trimming and J lost 3 bases, with 8 bases between them. The CDR3 runs to 13 residues. Germline assignment: CDR1 SGHTA and CDR2 FQGNSA. The CDR3, as DNA: TGTGCCAGCAGCCAGGGAATCAATCAGCCCCAGCATTTT. This translates into CASSQGINQPQHF. The full variable domain, in which reference TRBV7-2 and TRBJ1-5 provide the parts outside the CDR3, is GAGVSQSPSNKVTEKGKDVELRCDPISGHTALYWYRQSLGQGLEFLIYFQGNSAPDKSGLPSDRFSAERTGGSVSTLTIQRTQQEDSAVYLCASSQGINQPQHFGDGTRLSIL.

The V call is TRBV7-2, the J call TRBJ1-2; TRBD1 might be the D (5 bases). Trimming cost V 5 bases and J 0 bases, with 13 bases left between them. Germline CDR1 is SGHTA and CDR2 is FQGNSA. The CDR3 loop spans 15 amino acids. In nucleotides, the CDR3 is TGTGCCAGCAGCCCCCTCGCAGGGCCTAACTATGGCTACACCTTC. This sequence encodes CASSPLAGPNYGYTF.

V and J are TRBV18 and TRBJ1-1; D uncertain. The CDR3 extends over 13 amino acids. V dropped 5 bases and J dropped 8 bases, with 15 bases sitting between them. Germline values: CDR1 KGHSH, CDR2 LQKENI. CDR3 DNA sequence: TGTGCCAGCTCATTAGGACGGCGGAGGGAAGCTTTCTTT. Translation gives CASSLGRRREAFF.

This chain joins TRBV5-1 and TRBJ2-1, with TRBD2 matching 9 bases. The CDR3 is 15 residues long. V shed 3 bases and J 1 base; nucleotides not matched to a gene: 2. CDR1 is SGHRS, CDR2 YFSETQ, per germline. The CDR3 region is CASSYLAGSYNEQFF. The DNA for the CDR3 is TGCGCCAGCAGCTACCTAGCGGGGTCCTACAATGAGCAGTTCTTC.

This chain links TRBV28 with TRBJ1-1, with a weak D call TRBD1 (5 bases). Germline values: CDR1 MDHEN, CDR2 SYDVKM. V was cut by 2 bases and J by 11 bases, with 9 bases left in between. The CDR3 has 11 residues. CDR3 nucleotide sequence: TGTGCCAGCAGTTTAGACAGAGTGGCTTTCTTT. This sequence encodes CASSLDRVAFF. Variable domain in full (rest from reference TRBV28 and TRBJ1-1): DVKVTQSSRYLVKRTGEKVFLECVQDMDHENMFWYRQDPGLGLRLIYFSYDVKMKEKGDIPEGYSVSREKKERFSLILESASTNQTSMYLCASSLDRVAFFGQGTRLTVV.

The gene calls are TRBV28 and TRBJ1-2, with D perhaps matching TRBD1 (6 bases). The germline gives CDR1 MDHEN, CDR2 SYDVKM. The V end lost 4 bases, the J end lost 5 bases, and 17 bases lay between the germline ends. The CDR3 is 15 residues long. The CDR3 reads CASSSAGADTYGYTF. For the CDR3, the DNA is TGTGCCAGCAGTTCCGCGGGGGCGGACACTTATGGCTACACCTTC.

The chain uses TRBV28 and TRBJ2-7; 9 positions match TRBD1. The V gene's germline CDR1 is MDHEN and CDR2 SYDVKM. Trimming cost V 4 bases and J 2 bases; bases outside gene matches: 12. CDR3 size: 17 residues. The CDR3 DNA sequence: TGTGCCAGCAGTTCGAGAGACACGACAGGGGGAGCCTACGAGCAGTACTTC. It codes for CASSSRDTTGGAYEQYF.

The rearrangement joins TRBV7-2 to TRBJ2-7; D unresolved. This CDR3 has 14 amino acids. Germline values: CDR1 SGHTA, CDR2 FQGNSA. Trimming shortened V by 3 bases and J by 1 base, and 10 bases separated the two germline ends. CDR3 DNA: TGTGCCAGCAGCTTTAGTGCCAAATCCTACGAGCAGTACTTC. It specifies CASSFSAKSYEQYF.

The chain combines TRBV5-1 with TRBJ2-1; possible D gene TRBD2, 6 bases. Germline CDR1 SGHRS, CDR2 YFSETQ. This CDR3 has 15 residues. The V end lost 6 bases, the J end lost 7 bases, and 20 bases lay between the germline ends. CDR3 in amino acids: CASKSQIVGGNEQFF. The CDR3 coding sequence is TGCGCCAGCAAGAGCCAGATCGTGGGAGGTAATGAGCAGTTCTTC.

This clone was found a few times. The chain joins TRBV9 to TRBJ1-2, with a tentative D call TRBD1 (5 bases). Germline loops: CDR1 SGDLS, CDR2 YYNGEE. The CDR3 runs 13 residues. Trimming cost V 3 bases and J 3 bases, with 9 bases left between them. Written as DNA, the CDR3 is TGTGCCAGCAGCGGCGGACAAGACTATGGCTACACCTTC. This sequence encodes CASSGGQDYGYTF.

The chain links TRBV7-2 to TRBJ1-2; D unclear. In germline, CDR1 is SGHTA, CDR2 FQGNSA. Trimming took off 5 bases at V and 9 bases at J, with 22 bases between the two ends. CDR3 length: 15 residues. CDR3 region: CASSPGGGRVVSYTF. In DNA form, the CDR3 reads TGTGCCAGCAGCCCCGGAGGAGGAAGGGTTGTTAGCTACACCTTC.

The rearrangement links TRBV5-1 to TRBJ2-1; D perhaps matches TRBD1 (5 bases). This CDR3 region has 14 residues. Germline lookup yields CDR1 SGHRS and CDR2 YFSETQ. Trimming removed 2 bases from V and 4 bases from J, with 10 bases in between. In DNA form, the CDR3 reads TGCGCCAGCAGCTTAACGACAGATTACAATGAGCAGTTCTTC. Its protein is CASSLTTDYNEQFF.